This T cell receptor (beta chain) was captured in a study of memory CD4+ T cells and cytomegalovirus serostatus. Looking at the study overall: This sample comes from healthy Belgian adults, 9 CMV seropositive, about 25 seronegative.

The table came from immunoSEQ multiplex PCR; TCRdb's copy has only in-frame clones and leaves some out. The sample comprises about 50,000 clones, 70% to 85% of which are singletons, and about 0.6% rests with the top ten. On this clone: Its cognate antigen is unknown.

Study findings and constraints: Each of roughly 65 CMV-associated TCRbeta sequences occurred in one to five individuals.

Single viable CD3+CD4+CD8-CD45RO+ cells were sorted as the memory CD4+ T cells. Serum IgG to CMV pp150, pp28, p38 and p52 defined serostatus. After thawing, CD4+ T cells were positively selected. This CDR3 region has 16 residues. Deletions cut 5 bases from V and 1 base from J, with 14 bases between. Germline CDR1 reads LNHDA; CDR2 reads SQIVND (reference sequence). The chain has TRBV19 and TRBJ1-4; D unclear. The material sequenced was memory CD4+ T cells from blood. This sequence was found in an adult in good health and CMV-seronegative. The CDR3 bases are TGTGCCAGTAGTCGCGCCGGGCCGGGAACTAATGAAAAACTGTTTTTT. This translates into CASSRAGPGTNEKLFF.